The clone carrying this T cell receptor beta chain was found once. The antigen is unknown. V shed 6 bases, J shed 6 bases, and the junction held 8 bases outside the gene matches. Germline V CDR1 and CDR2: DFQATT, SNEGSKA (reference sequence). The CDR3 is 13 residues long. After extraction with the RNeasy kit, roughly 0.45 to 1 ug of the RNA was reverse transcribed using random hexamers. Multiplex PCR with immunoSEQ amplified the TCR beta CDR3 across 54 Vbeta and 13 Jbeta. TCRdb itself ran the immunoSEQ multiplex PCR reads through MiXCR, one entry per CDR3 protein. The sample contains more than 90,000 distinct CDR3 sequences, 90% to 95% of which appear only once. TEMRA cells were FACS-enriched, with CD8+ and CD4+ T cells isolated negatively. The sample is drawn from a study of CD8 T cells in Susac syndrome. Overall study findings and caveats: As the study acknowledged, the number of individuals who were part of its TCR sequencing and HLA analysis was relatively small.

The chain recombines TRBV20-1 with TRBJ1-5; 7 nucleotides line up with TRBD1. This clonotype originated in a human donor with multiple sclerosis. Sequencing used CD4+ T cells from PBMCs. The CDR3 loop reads CSATGRKVQPQHF. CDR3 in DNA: TGCAGTGCGACAGGGCGAAAGGTTCAGCCCCAGCATTTT.